The 26 T cell receptor beta chains below all came from one sample that was sequenced in a study of OX40 agonist ivuxolimab in advanced cancers. Assay used: immunoSEQ multiplex PCR; TCRdb lists only in-frame clones, some missing. In the table there are 90,000 or so clones, 89% of which are singletons. The source material was CD4+ or CD8+ T cells sorted from blood, sampled in a trial of the OX40 agonist ivuxolimab. The receptors here all came from an adult with an advanced solid tumor such as melanoma, head and neck, liver or kidney cancer.

The V gene is TRBV7-2, the J gene TRBJ1-1; possible D gene TRBD1, 5 bases. CDR1 SGHTA and CDR2 FQGNSA come from the germline V gene. V lost 2 bases to trimming and J lost 6 bases, with 13 bases between them. The CDR3 has 14 residues. The CDR3: CASSLLGGGPEAFF. As DNA, the CDR3 is TGTGCCAGCAGCTTATTGGGGGGTGGTCCTGAAGCTTTCTTT.

The V gene is TRBV10-3, the J gene TRBJ2-2; TRBD1 agrees at 8 bases. The germline V gene encodes CDR1 ENHRY and CDR2 SYGVKD. The CDR3 has 13 residues. V lost 9 bases to trimming and J lost 1 base; unmatched junction nucleotides: 1. The DNA of the CDR3 is TGTGCCATAACAGGGGGGAACACCGGGGAGCTGTTTTTT. This gives the protein CAITGGNTGELFF.

V is TRBV19 and J is TRBJ2-7, with D hard to call. Per germline, CDR1 LNHDA and CDR2 SQIVND (reference sequence). This CDR3 spans 13 amino acids. V was shortened by 5 bases and J by 7 bases, with 15 bases between the two germline ends. CDR3 in DNA: TGTGCCAGTAGTCCTCCCAGTAGTCGGGAGCAGTACTTC. It is translated as CASSPPSSREQYF.

The gene calls are TRBV29-1 and TRBJ2-2, with no clear D. This CDR3 spans 14 amino acids. Germline loops: CDR1 SQVTM, CDR2 ANQGSEA. V was cut by 4 bases and J by 5 bases, with 14 bases left in between. The CDR3 DNA reads as TGCAGCGTTGGCCTTGCGTCGGTTACCGGGGAGCTGTTTTTT. Translation gives CSVGLASVTGELFF.

The rearrangement joins TRBV5-8 to TRBJ2-5, with D hard to call. Trimming removed 1 base at V and 1 base at J, with 5 bases between. Germline lookup yields CDR1 SGHTS and CDR2 YDEGEE. The CDR3 length is 13 residues. The CDR3 is CASSLRFQETQYF. The CDR3 DNA is TGTGCCAGCAGCTTGCGGTTCCAAGAGACCCAGTACTTC. Supplemented by reference TRBV5-8 and TRBJ2-5, the full variable domain reads EAGVTQSPTHLIKTRGQQATLRCSPISGHTSVYWYQQALGLGLQFLLWYDEGEERNRGNFPPRFSGRQFPNYSSELNVNALELEDSALYLCASSLRFQETQYFGPGTRLLVL.

The chain recombines TRBV27 with TRBJ1-6; D unclear. The CDR3 covers 16 residues. The germline CDR1 and CDR2 sequences are MNHEY and SMNVEV (reference sequence). The germline V and J ends were trimmed by 2 bases and 3 bases, with 11 bases remaining between them. As DNA, the CDR3 is TGTGCCAGCAGTTTAGAGGGCAGCTACTATAATTCACCCCTCCACTTT. Its protein is CASSLEGSYYNSPLHF.

This clone came up once. V usage is TRBV7-2 and J usage is TRBJ1-1; 10 positions agree with TRBD1. The V gene end was trimmed by 3 bases and the J gene end by 3 bases; junction bases not matched to a gene: 4. The CDR3 is 15 residues long. Germline assignment: CDR1 SGHTA and CDR2 FQGNSA. The CDR3 region has the DNA TGTGCCAGCAGCTTGGTGGGGACAGGGGACACTGAAGCTTTCTTT. Translation gives CASSLVGTGDTEAFF.

This clone has just a few counts. The rearrangement uses TRBV11-2 and TRBJ1-1, with 7 bases matching TRBD1. Per the germline V gene, CDR1 is SGHAT and CDR2 is FQNNGV. J lost 1 base, V lost 4 bases, and 6 bases had no gene match. CDR3 size: 15 residues. As DNA, the CDR3 is TGTGCCAGCAGCTCGGTACAGGGGAAGAACACTGAAGCTTTCTTT. It yields the protein CASSSVQGKNTEAFF. The full variable domain, with the rest looked up from reference TRBV11-2 and TRBJ1-1, is EAGVAQSPRYKIIEKRQSVAFWCNPISGHATLYWYQQILGQGPKLLIQFQNNGVVDDSQLPKDRFSAERLKGVDSTLKIQPAKLEDSAVYLCASSSVQGKNTEAFFGQGTRLTVV.

The V gene is TRBV28, the J gene TRBJ2-3; TRBD1 is a possible D gene (5 bases). V was shortened by 6 bases and J by 10 bases, with 11 bases between the two germline ends. Germline lookup yields CDR1 MDHEN and CDR2 SYDVKM. CDR3 length equals 11 residues. The CDR3 nucleotides read TGTGCCAGCAGCCCAGGGTATCCGCAGTATTTT. Amino acid sequence: CASSPGYPQYF.

This sequence joins TRBV19 and TRBJ2-3, with 8 nucleotides matching TRBD1. CDR1 LNHDA and CDR2 SQIVND come from the germline V gene (reference sequence). The CDR3 contains 15 residues. V was pared by 3 bases and J by 5 bases, with 7 bases of the junction left unmatched. CDR3 in amino acids: CASSIPGQVRDTQYF. The DNA for the CDR3 is TGTGCCAGTAGTATTCCGGGACAGGTCAGAGATACGCAGTATTTT.

The chain has TRBV5-1 and TRBJ1-6; no clear D. In germline, CDR1 is SGHRS, CDR2 YFSETQ. CDR3 length: 14 amino acids. Trimming took off 0 bases at V and 7 bases at J, with 8 bases between the two ends. The chain's CDR3 is CASSLVTLNSPLHF. Written as DNA, the CDR3 is TGCGCCAGCAGCTTGGTGACCTTAAATTCACCCCTCCACTTT. Using reference TRBV5-1 and TRBJ1-6 for the parts outside the CDR3, the full variable domain is KAGVTQTPRYLIKTRGQQVTLSCSPISGHRSVSWYQQTPGQGLQFLFEYFSETQRNKGNFPGRFSGRQFSNSRSEMNVSTLELGDSALYLCASSLVTLNSPLHFGNGTRLTVT.

This chain uses TRBV10-3 with TRBJ1-2, with D hard to call. Trimming removed 0 bases at V and 5 bases at J, with 13 bases between. From germline, CDR1 is ENHRY and CDR2 SYGVKD. The CDR3 spans 15 residues. The CDR3 is CAISESIEAEYGYTF. The CDR3, as DNA: TGTGCCATCAGTGAGTCGATAGAGGCGGAGTATGGCTACACCTTC.

The chain couples TRBV7-2 to TRBJ2-5, with 8 bases fitting TRBD1. Germline CDR1 is SGHTA and CDR2 is FQGNSA. V shed 2 bases and J 2 bases; nucleotides not matched to a gene: 4. The CDR3 has 15 amino acids. The DNA of the CDR3 is TGTGCCAGCAGCTTAAACAGGGGGAGGCAAGAGACCCAGTACTTC. Translating gives CASSLNRGRQETQYF.

CDR3 sequence reads: CASSSLGGFGELFF. CDR3 coding DNA: TGTGCCAGCAGCTCCCTAGGAGGCTTCGGGGAGCTGTTTTTT. The chain is built from TRBV5-5 and TRBJ2-2, with D perhaps TRBD2 (5 bases). This CDR3 comprises 14 residues. The V end lost 3 bases, the J end lost 7 bases, and 13 bases lay between the germline ends. Germline CDR1 and CDR2: SGHKS and YYEKEE (reference sequence).

The V and J genes are TRBV6-5 and TRBJ1-1; D not resolved. The germline V gene encodes CDR1 MNHEY and CDR2 SVGAGI. V lost 5 bases to trimming and J lost 1 base, with 11 bases between them. The CDR3 runs 14 residues. CDR3 sequence: CASSLPGENTEAFF. Written as DNA, the CDR3 is TGTGCCAGCAGTCTCCCCGGAGAGAACACTGAAGCTTTCTTT.

The CDR3 DNA sequence: TGTGCCTGGAGTGTATTCGGGGTCGGGGGCTCCTACAATGAGCAGTTCTTC. Its protein is CAWSVFGVGGSYNEQFF. This chain uses TRBV30 with TRBJ2-1; maybe TRBD2 (6 bases). The CDR3 loop spans 17 amino acids. Germline CDR1 GTSNPN, CDR2 SVGIG (reference sequence). Trimming removed 0 bases at V and 0 bases at J, with 15 bases between.

The genes are TRBV28 and TRBJ1-1; the match to TRBD1 covers 11 bases. Germline V gene lookup returns CDR1 MDHEN and CDR2 SYDVKM. The V and J ends lost 6 bases and 10 bases, in that order; junction bases with no gene match: 7. The CDR3 covers 13 residues. The CDR3 spells CASRDRGLPGAFF. The CDR3 coding sequence is TGTGCCAGCAGGGACAGGGGGCTTCCTGGAGCTTTCTTT.

This clone is classed as medium-sized. The genes are TRBV2 and TRBJ2-1, with 16 bases that match TRBD2. CDR1 and CDR2 from the germline V gene are SNHLY and FYNNEI. The CDR3 runs to 15 residues. The V and J ends lost 10 bases and 9 bases, in that order; junction bases with no gene match: 9. This CDR3 is CATSGTSGGASEQFF. CDR3 sequence (DNA): TGTGCCACATCCGGGACTAGCGGGGGGGCGTCTGAGCAGTTCTTC.

V gene TRBV28 combines with J gene TRBJ2-7, with D hard to call. This CDR3 is built from 10 residues. Germline assignment: CDR1 MDHEN and CDR2 SYDVKM. The germline V and J ends were trimmed by 8 bases and 3 bases, with 5 bases remaining between them. The CDR3 loop reads CASGFYEQYF. CDR3 nucleotides: TGTGCCAGCGGCTTCTACGAGCAGTACTTC.

This clone has only a few counts. The chain couples TRBV10-3 to TRBJ1-5, with a possible D match to TRBD1 (5 bases). The CDR3 totals 13 residues. V was clipped by 2 bases and J by 6 bases, with 8 bases between them. CDR1 is ENHRY, CDR2 SYGVKD, per germline. DNA for the CDR3: TGTGCCATCAGTGAGGGGAGGGGTCAGCCCCAGCATTTT. It translates to CAISEGRGQPQHF.

The V call is TRBV25-1, the J call TRBJ1-1, with a weak D call TRBD1 (6 bases). Trimming removed 7 bases at V and 0 bases at J, with 18 bases between. Per germline, CDR1 MGHDK and CDR2 SYGVNS. The CDR3 totals 16 residues. CDR3 sequence reads: CASTPTGQLMNTEAFF. The CDR3 DNA reads as TGTGCCAGCACCCCGACAGGACAGCTTATGAACACTGAAGCTTTCTTT.

This clone was detected only once. This chain links TRBV18 with TRBJ2-1, with 8 bases fitting TRBD1. Germline assignment: CDR1 KGHSH and CDR2 LQKENI. V dropped 5 bases and J dropped 3; count of bases not matched to a gene: 6. CDR3 size: 15 residues. CDR3 amino acids: CASSSTGALYNEQFF. CDR3 nucleotides: TGTGCCAGCTCATCGACAGGGGCCCTCTACAATGAGCAGTTCTTC.

This chain joins TRBV7-8 and TRBJ2-7, with D unclear. The CDR3 extends over 13 amino acids. With 3 bases removed from V and 1 base from J, the gap between germline ends came to 7 bases. The V gene's germline CDR1 is SGHVS and CDR2 FQNEAQ. CDR3 residues: CASSFGNSYEQYF. The CDR3 DNA follows: TGTGCCAGCAGCTTCGGTAATTCCTACGAGCAGTACTTC.

This clone was counted only a few times. The chain has TRBV18 and TRBJ2-7; TRBD1 aligns across 9 bases. The CDR3 spans 13 residues. V lost 7 bases, J lost 7 bases, and 8 bases stayed unmatched. Germline V gene lookup returns CDR1 KGHSH and CDR2 LQKENI. Here the CDR3 reads CASWTGDGREQYF. The CDR3 region has the DNA TGTGCCAGCTGGACAGGGGACGGCAGGGAGCAGTACTTC.

J is TRBJ2-5 and V is TRBV4-3; D unclear. With 0 bases removed from V and 4 bases from J, the gap between germline ends came to 6 bases. The CDR3 has 13 amino acids. The germline V gene encodes CDR1 LGHNA and CDR2 YSLEER. CDR3 sequence: CASSQDSGETQYF. CDR3 nucleotide sequence: TGCGCCAGCAGCCAAGATTCGGGAGAGACCCAGTACTTC.

The J gene is TRBJ2-7, the V gene TRBV28, with D tentatively TRBD1 or TRBD2 (6 bases each). The CDR3 covers 15 residues. V was shortened by 4 bases and J by 0 bases, with 13 bases between the two germline ends. Germline V gene sequence: CDR1 MDHEN, CDR2 SYDVKM. CDR3 loop: CASSSPGADSYEQYF. In DNA form, the CDR3 reads TGTGCCAGCAGTTCTCCGGGGGCGGACTCCTACGAGCAGTACTTC.